The 6 T cell receptor beta chains reported below all come from one sample, sequenced in a study of identical twins. One entry per CDR3 protein results from TCRdb running MiXCR on the 5' RACE reads. Altogether approximately 240,000 distinct CDR3 sequences are present, 11% to 15% being singletons, with the ten largest covering around 8.3%. Sequences were obtained from memory (CD45RO+) T cells sorted from blood. Receptor source: a woman aged 18 to 35 in good health.

This sequence joins TRBV27 and TRBJ1-6; 7 nucleotides align to TRBD1. Per the germline V gene, CDR1 is MNHEY and CDR2 is SMNVEV (reference sequence). V lost 8 bases to trimming and J lost 7 bases; unmatched junction nucleotides: 8. This CDR3 contains 14 residues. CDR3 protein: CASGVRDSNSPLHF. The CDR3 region has the DNA TGTGCCAGCGGTGTCCGGGACAGCAATTCACCCCTCCACTTT.

There are a few counts of this clonotype. The chain carries TRBV10-3 and TRBJ2-7; TRBD2 aligns across 10 bases. Germline assignment: CDR1 ENHRY and CDR2 SYGVKD. This CDR3 contains 15 residues. After removal of 11 bases from V and 5 bases from J, the junction contained 15 bases not matched to a gene. CDR3 nucleotides: TGTGCCGCCAATCCGACGGCTAGCGGGAGACACGAGCAGTACTTC. It translates to CAANPTASGRHEQYF.

This clonotype was recorded many times. This chain joins TRBV11-2 and TRBJ1-1, with D possibly being TRBD1 (6 bases). The CDR3 is made up of 13 amino acids. Per germline, CDR1 SGHAT and CDR2 FQNNGV. The V end lost 1 base, the J end lost 8 bases, and 11 bases lay between the germline ends. CDR3 region: CASSLGRTEEAFF. CDR3 DNA sequence: TGTGCCAGCAGCTTAGGTCGGACAGAAGAAGCTTTCTTT.

V and J are TRBV12-3 or TRBV12-4 and TRBJ2-5; TRBD2 matches at 7 bases. V shed 0 bases, J shed 5 bases, and the junction held 12 bases outside the gene matches. This CDR3 has 17 residues. Written as DNA, the CDR3 is TGTGCCAGCAGTTTAGCGTGGCAGGGAGGGCCCTCGGAGACCCAGTACTTC. Translation: CASSLAWQGGPSETQYF.

This clonotype came up many times. The V call is TRBV9, the J call TRBJ2-3; D not resolved. Germline values: CDR1 SGDLS, CDR2 YYNGEE. There are 12 residues in the CDR3. The V and J ends lost 1 base and 5 bases respectively, with 5 bases between them. The CDR3 sequence is CASSVNRDTQYF. CDR3 bases: TGTGCCAGCAGCGTAAACAGAGATACGCAGTATTTT.

This clonotype has a handful of counts. The CDR3 nucleotides read TGTGCCAGCACTCCACTTAGGGAGTCCGGCGAGCAGTACTTC. This translates into CASTPLRESGEQYF. The chain is built from TRBV3-1 and TRBJ2-7, with D possibly being TRBD2 (5 bases). The CDR3 is 14 amino acids. V was trimmed by 7 bases and J by 6 bases, leaving 19 bases between them. Germline V gene lookup returns CDR1 LGHDT and CDR2 YNNKEL (reference sequence).